One and the same sample provided the 8 T cell receptor beta chains below, sequenced in a study of response to subunit inactivated influenza vaccine. MiXCR, run by TCRdb on the RT-PCR reads, gives a single entry per CDR3 protein. The sample lists hundreds of thousands of distinct CDR3 sequences; over 25% were seen once. The source material was CD4+ T cells sorted from PBMCs, sampled 5 days after vaccination. Source of these receptors: a man between 50 and 59 years old who received an inactivated influenza vaccine.

This clonotype has just a few counts. The chain recombines TRBV20-1 with TRBJ1-2, with a weak D call TRBD1 (5 bases). The CDR3 contains 13 residues. The V end was cut by 3 bases, the J end by 6 bases, with 14 bases between. Germline CDR1 and CDR2: DFQATT and SNEGSKA (reference sequence). For the CDR3, the DNA is TGCAGTGCTAGCAGTACAGGTCCGAATGGCTACACCTTC. Its translation is CSASSTGPNGYTF.

DNA of the CDR3: TGTGCCAGCAGCTCCCTCCGAGGGACTAGCGGGAGGAGAACAGATACGCAGTATTTT. It translates to CASSSLRGTSGRRTDTQYF. The chain uses TRBV7-8 and TRBJ2-3, with 15 bases identical to TRBD2. Germline-derived CDR1 and CDR2 are SGHVS and FQNEAQ. The CDR3 is 19 amino acids. Trimming cost V 4 bases and J 3 bases; bases outside gene matches: 11.

The V call is TRBV29-1, the J call TRBJ2-3; unclear D gene. The CDR3 spans 13 residues. CDR1 and CDR2 from the germline V gene are SQVTM and ANQGSEA. Trimming pared 3 bases from V and 2 bases from J, leaving 9 bases between. In DNA form, the CDR3 reads TGCAGCGTTGAGCGGCAGGACACAGATACGCAGTATTTT. Amino acids: CSVERQDTDTQYF.

The chain couples TRBV7-2 to TRBJ2-7; the match to TRBD2 covers 11 bases. Germline loops: CDR1 SGHTA, CDR2 FQGNSA. This CDR3 is built from 15 residues. With 4 bases clipped from V and 6 bases from J, the junction kept 8 bases outside the gene matches. The CDR3 spells CASSYVAGGPPEQYF. CDR3 nucleotide sequence: TGTGCCAGCAGCTACGTAGCGGGAGGGCCTCCCGAGCAGTACTTC. Drawing the rest from reference TRBV7-2 and TRBJ2-7, the complete variable domain is GAGVSQSPSNKVTEKGKDVELRCDPISGHTALYWYRQSLGQGLEFLIYFQGNSAPDKSGLPSDRFSAERTGGSVSTLTIQRTQQEDSAVYLCASSYVAGGPPEQYFGPGTRLTVT.

The chain recombines TRBV4-2 with TRBJ2-7; 10 nucleotides align to TRBD1. The CDR3 runs to 13 residues. Germline-derived CDR1 and CDR2 are LGHNA and YNFKEQ. J lost 7 bases, V lost 6 bases, and 6 bases had no gene match. The CDR3 loop reads CASRGTGVIEQYF. The CDR3 DNA sequence: TGTGCCAGCAGGGGGACAGGGGTGATAGAGCAGTACTTC.

In this sample, this clonotype turned up a few times. CDR3 amino acids: CASSLTPGAGGEKLFF. DNA of the CDR3: TGTGCCAGCAGCCTAACTCCCGGGGCAGGCGGGGAAAAACTGTTTTTT. The V call is TRBV7-9, the J call TRBJ1-4; tentative D call: TRBD1 (5 bases). V gave up 5 bases and J gave up 8 bases, with 21 bases separating them. The CDR3 has 16 residues. Germline CDR1 is SEHNR and CDR2 is FQNEAQ (reference sequence).

The chain couples TRBV6-2 or TRBV6-3 to TRBJ2-5, with 9 bases fitting TRBD1. The germline gives CDR1 MNHEY, CDR2 SVGEGT. Unmatched junction bases numbered 1, after V lost 1 base and J lost 1 base. The CDR3 is 15 residues long. CDR3 amino acids: CASSYLQGAQETQYF. The DNA for the CDR3 is TGTGCCAGCAGTTACTTACAGGGGGCCCAAGAGACCCAGTACTTC.

Many counts were recorded for this clonotype. The chain uses TRBV7-3 and TRBJ1-1; D is undetermined. The CDR3 has 11 residues. Per the germline V gene, CDR1 is SGHTA and CDR2 is FQGTGA. Trimming left V 6 bases short and J 2 bases short, with 4 bases between. The CDR3: CASRINTEAFF. The CDR3, as DNA: TGTGCCAGCAGGATCAACACTGAAGCTTTCTTT.